The rows below give T cell receptor beta chains drawn from one sample of a study of cytomegalovirus exposure and HLA in healthy donors. Assay: immunoSEQ multiplex PCR; the TCRdb copy retains only in-frame clones and omits some. The sample holds about 63,000 clones, 75% seen once. The sequenced sample consisted of PBMCs. The receptors here all came from a middle-aged woman in good health and CMV-seropositive. Both conserved end residues are part of each CDR3. D genes are given only for firm matches. Size is omitted from some rows. Given values are once, few, many or a class for expanded clones.

clone size: NA; J gene: TRBJ2-1; D gene: TRBD2; V gene: TRBV4-3; CDR3 DNA: TGCGCCAGCAGCCAAGCTAGCGGGGGGTACAATGAGCAGTTCTTC; CDR3 protein: CASSQASGGYNEQFF
clone size: NA; J gene: TRBJ1-2; D gene: TRBD1; V gene: TRBV7-2; CDR3 DNA: TGTGCCAGCAGCTTCCTGATCGGGACAGGGGATGGCTACACCTTC; CDR3 protein: CASSFLIGTGDGYTF
clone size: NA; J gene: TRBJ2-7; D gene: TRBD1; V gene: TRBV6-5; CDR3 DNA: TGTGCCAGCAGGTCAACAGGGGACGAGCAGTACTTC; CDR3 protein: CASRSTGDEQYF
clone size: NA; J gene: TRBJ2-5; D gene: NA; V gene: TRBV9; CDR3 DNA: TGTGCCAGCAGCCCTACCACCGAGACCCAGTACTTC; CDR3 protein: CASSPTTETQYF
clone size: NA; J gene: TRBJ1-1; D gene: NA; V gene: TRBV2; CDR3 DNA: TGTGCCAGCAGGAGACAGCCGAACACTGAAGCTTTCTTT; CDR3 protein: CASRRQPNTEAFF
clone size: NA; J gene: TRBJ1-2; D gene: TRBD1; V gene: TRBV11-2; CDR3 DNA: TGTGCCAGCAGAGAGACAGGGGGCGACCCCTATGGCTACACCTTC; CDR3 protein: CASRETGGDPYGYTF
clone size: NA; J gene: TRBJ2-7; D gene: NA; V gene: TRBV11-2; CDR3 DNA: TGTGCCAGCAGCTCAGCTAGCTACGAGCAGTACTTC; CDR3 protein: CASSSASYEQYF
clone size: few; J gene: TRBJ1-1; D gene: NA; V gene: TRBV28; CDR3 DNA: TGTGCCAGCAGTGAGACTGAAGCTTTCTTT; CDR3 protein: CASSETEAFF
clone size: NA; J gene: TRBJ2-7; D gene: NA; V gene: TRBV5-4; CDR3 DNA: TGTGCCAGCAGCGATTCCTACGAGCAGTACTTC; CDR3 protein: CASSDSYEQYF
clone size: NA; J gene: TRBJ1-4; D gene: NA; V gene: TRBV29-1; CDR3 DNA: TGCAGCGGCGGCAGTGCCTCAACTAATGAAAAACTGTTTTTT; CDR3 protein: CSGGSASTNEKLFF
clone size: NA; J gene: TRBJ2-7; D gene: NA; V gene: TRBV6-5; CDR3 DNA: TGTGCCAGCAGTTATGGTGCCAGGCTCTTGGACGAGCAGTACTTC; CDR3 protein: CASSYGARLLDEQYF
clone size: NA; J gene: TRBJ2-3; D gene: TRBD1; V gene: TRBV29-1; CDR3 DNA: TGCAGCGCTGGACACGGGACAGGGTACGGAGATACGCAGTATTTT; CDR3 protein: CSAGHGTGYGDTQYF
clone size: NA; J gene: TRBJ1-4; D gene: NA; V gene: TRBV5-5; CDR3 DNA: TGTGCCAGCAGCTTGGCCAACCCAGCGGGTAATGAAAAACTGTTTTTT; CDR3 protein: CASSLANPAGNEKLFF
clone size: few; J gene: TRBJ2-1; D gene: NA; V gene: TRBV13; CDR3 DNA: TGTGCCAGCAGCTTATACTACAATGAGCAGTTCTTC; CDR3 protein: CASSLYYNEQFF
clone size: NA; J gene: TRBJ1-2; D gene: NA; V gene: TRBV6-1; CDR3 DNA: TGTGCCAGCAGTGAAACGGCAGGGTTGGGCTACACCTTC; CDR3 protein: CASSETAGLGYTF
clone size: NA; J gene: TRBJ1-5; D gene: NA; V gene: TRBV4-1; CDR3 DNA: TGCGCCAGCAGCCAAGAGTGGGGGAGGGGTCAGCCCCAGCATTTT; CDR3 protein: CASSQEWGRGQPQHF
clone size: NA; J gene: TRBJ2-7; D gene: NA; V gene: TRBV6-1; CDR3 DNA: TGTGCCAGCAGCCGGGACATAACCTACGAGCAGTACTTC; CDR3 protein: CASSRDITYEQYF
clone size: few; J gene: TRBJ2-1; D gene: TRBD2; V gene: TRBV10-3; CDR3 DNA: TGTGCCGGCGGGGGGGGCTCCTACAATGAGCAGTTCTTC; CDR3 protein: CAGGGGSYNEQFF
clone size: NA; J gene: TRBJ1-2; D gene: TRBD1; V gene: TRBV5-1; CDR3 DNA: TGCGCCAGCAGCTTGGAGGGGACAGTCTATGGCTACACCTTC; CDR3 protein: CASSLEGTVYGYTF
clone size: NA; J gene: TRBJ2-1; D gene: TRBD1; V gene: TRBV7-9; CDR3 DNA: TGTGCCAGCAGCTTAGCTACAGGGGTAGATGAGCAGTTCTTC; CDR3 protein: CASSLATGVDEQFF
clone size: NA; J gene: TRBJ1-5; D gene: TRBD1; V gene: TRBV25-1; CDR3 DNA: TGTGCCAGCGAGGGACAGGGCCATCAGCCCCAGCATTTT; CDR3 protein: CASEGQGHQPQHF